This T cell receptor beta chain comes out of a study of T cell changes during pregnancy in multiple sclerosis. The assay was immunoSEQ multiplex PCR, and TCRdb's table has in-frame clones only and misses some. The sample shows tens of thousands of clones, roughly 94% of them seen only once. The CDR3 length is 13 residues. Germline V lookup: CDR1 SQVTM, CDR2 ANQGSEA. Trimming took 6 bases from V and 11 from J; bases not matched to a gene: 9. This sequence joins TRBV29-1 and TRBJ2-3, with TRBD2 matching 12 bases. Here the sequenced sample was peripheral blood, taken in the third trimester of pregnancy. The receptor's source is a female donor with multiple sclerosis, enrolled in a pregnancy study. CDR3 protein: CSVKTSGSQVQYF. In nucleotides, the CDR3 is TGCAGCGTAAAGACTAGCGGGAGCCAGGTGCAGTATTTT.